This T cell receptor beta chain originates from a study of shared clonotypes between healthy human individuals. CDR1 and CDR2 from the germline V gene are MDHEN and SYDVKM. The CDR3 consists of 13 residues. V lost 2 bases and J lost 10, with 14 bases in between. The assay was run at deep level. Every unsorted PBMC PCR replicate was loaded with around 0.3 ug DNA, tens of thousands of T cell genomes. Per the original methods: ImmunoSEQ sequences covered only the junction and lacked quality scores; filtering therefore differed. Sequencing was performed with immunoSEQ multiplex PCR; in TCRdb, only in-frame clones are kept and a portion is missing. The DNA gave D and trimming, while V, J and clone size come from that table. The sample holds around 500,000 clones, 65% to 80% seen once.

The chain couples TRBV28 to TRBJ1-1, with D unresolved. This receptor was identified in a woman aged 40-49 years in good health. Some clones in this sample may be carry-over from other donors' samples. Sequencing used PBMCs. CDR3 protein: CASSLPPPAGAFF. CDR3 in DNA: TGTGCCAGCAGTTTACCCCCCCCAGCCGGAGCTTTCTTT. The variable domain in full, with the rest retrieved from reference TRBV28 and TRBJ1-1, is DVKVTQSSRYLVKRTGEKVFLECVQDMDHENMFWYRQDPGLGLRLIYFSYDVKMKEKGDIPEGYSVSREKKERFSLILESASTNQTSMYLCASSLPPPAGAFFGQGTRLTVV.